The 22 T cell receptor beta chains presented below share a single source sample, sequenced in a study of lymphopenia after photon versus proton radiotherapy. The method was immunoSEQ multiplex PCR; TCRdb's version includes in-frame clones alone and lacks a portion of them. The data show roughly 30,000 clones, 87% seen once. Source: peripheral blood, taken from a patient treated with proton-based radiotherapy. The source of these receptors is a woman in her sixties or seventies with cholangiocarcinoma. Some clones in this sample may be carry-over from other donors' samples.

The CDR3 coding sequence is TGCGCCAGCAGCTTGGGGCAGGGGGTCTCGAATGAAAAACTGTTTTTT. Amino acids: CASSLGQGVSNEKLFF. The chain uses TRBV5-1 and TRBJ1-4, with 7 bases fitting TRBD1. CDR3 length: 16 amino acids. After removal of 0 bases from V and 5 bases from J, the junction contained 7 bases not matched to a gene. Germline V gene data show CDR1 as SGHRS and CDR2 as YFSETQ.

This clone was picked up one time. This rearrangement joins TRBV5-1 to TRBJ2-2; D remains ambiguous. From germline, CDR1 is SGHRS and CDR2 YFSETQ. CDR3 size: 14 residues. Trimming left V 0 bases short and J 8 bases short, with 11 bases between. CDR3: CASSLVGGVGELFF. Here the CDR3 DNA reads TGCGCCAGCAGCTTGGTGGGCGGCGTGGGGGAGCTGTTTTTT.

The genes are TRBV2 and TRBJ2-5; no clear D gene. There are 13 residues in the CDR3. Germline CDR1 SNHLY, CDR2 FYNNEI. With 2 bases removed from V and 5 bases from J, the gap between germline ends came to 9 bases. The CDR3 nucleotides read TGTGCCAGCAGTGAAACCGTGGTCGAGACCCAGTACTTC. Amino acid sequence: CASSETVVETQYF.

This sequence joins TRBV6-6 and TRBJ1-5, with TRBD1 as a possible D gene (5 bases). This CDR3 has 14 residues. The germline V gene encodes CDR1 MNHNY and CDR2 SVGAGI (reference sequence). Trimming removed 6 bases at V and 3 bases at J, with 12 bases between. The CDR3 reads CASSFTGPNQPQHF. CDR3 nucleotide sequence: TGTGCCAGCAGCTTTACAGGCCCCAATCAGCCCCAGCATTTT.

This chain links TRBV7-3 with TRBJ2-6, with 8 bases matching TRBD1. The germline gives CDR1 SGHTA, CDR2 FQGTGA. The CDR3 totals 16 residues. V trimming: 6 bases; J trimming: 0 bases; junction bases outside the gene matches: 4. The CDR3 DNA reads TGTGCCAGCAGTAGGACAGGGACCTCTGGGGCCAACGTCCTGACTTTC. This sequence encodes CASSRTGTSGANVLTF.

The genes are TRBV7-9 and TRBJ1-2; D is uncertain. Germline loops: CDR1 SEHNR, CDR2 FQNEAQ (reference sequence). The ends were cut back, 4 bases at V and 4 bases at J, with 10 bases in the middle. CDR3 length equals 13 residues. The CDR3 bases are TGTGCCAGCAGCTCTGAGAAATTCTATGGCTACACCTTC. It codes for CASSSEKFYGYTF.

The chain joins TRBV6-5 to TRBJ2-2, with 7 bases that match TRBD2. This CDR3 spans 15 amino acids. The junction had 5 bases not matched to a gene; V was cut back by 3 bases and J by 4 bases. CDR1 is MNHEY and CDR2 is SVGAGI in the germline V gene. CDR3 residues: CASSYWGEGTGELFF. CDR3 in DNA: TGTGCCAGCAGTTATTGGGGGGAGGGCACCGGGGAGCTGTTTTTT.

This chain connects TRBV13 to TRBJ1-4; the D is unclear. In germline, CDR1 is PRHDT, CDR2 FYEKMQ (reference sequence). The CDR3 has 14 residues. With 5 bases removed from V and 10 bases from J, the gap between germline ends came to 17 bases. CDR3 sequence reads: CASSIRRERRKLFF. In DNA, the CDR3 is TGTGCCAGCAGCATTCGACGGGAAAGGAGAAAACTGTTTTTT.

This clone was observed a few times. The rearrangement uses TRBV18 and TRBJ2-1; D is perhaps TRBD1 (6 bases). V lost 1 base and J lost 10, with 8 bases in between. Germline V gene sequence: CDR1 KGHSH, CDR2 LQKENI. This CDR3 has 12 amino acids. CDR3 sequence: CASSPLGTEQFF. The DNA for the CDR3 is TGTGCCAGCTCACCACTAGGGACAGAGCAGTTCTTC.

The chain is built from TRBV29-1 and TRBJ2-5, with D unresolved. Germline values: CDR1 SQVTM, CDR2 ANQGSEA. This CDR3 region has 13 residues. The V end lost 3 bases, the J end lost 2 bases, and 10 bases lay between the germline ends. Written as DNA, the CDR3 is TGCAGCGTTGATAGAGGATATCAAGAGACCCAGTACTTC. Its translation: CSVDRGYQETQYF. Looking up the rest from reference TRBV29-1 and TRBJ2-5 gives the full variable domain: SAVISQKPSRDICQRGTSLTIQCQVDSQVTMMFWYRQQPGQSLTLIATANQGSEATYESGFVIDKFPISRPNLTFSTLTVSNMSPEDSSIYLCSVDRGYQETQYFGPGTRLLVL.

For the CDR3, the DNA is TGTGCCAGCAGCTTAAGTGGGGCCGGGGAGCTGTTTTTT. Its protein is CASSLSGAGELFF. V usage is TRBV7-6 and J usage is TRBJ2-2; no clear D gene. The germline V and J ends were trimmed by 2 bases and 6 bases, with 7 bases remaining between them. The germline gives CDR1 SGHVS, CDR2 FNYEAQ. This CDR3 contains 13 residues.

The V gene is TRBV6-1, the J gene TRBJ2-1, with 9 bases fitting TRBD2. The length of the CDR3 is 17 residues. Germline V CDR1 and CDR2: MNHNS, SASEGT. With V trimmed by 2 bases and J by 4 bases, 9 bases remained unmatched. The CDR3 spells CASSEMGGAGGYNEQFF. CDR3 DNA sequence: TGTGCCAGCAGTGAAATGGGCGGAGCGGGGGGTTACAATGAGCAGTTCTTC.

The chain combines TRBV30 with TRBJ2-1, with unresolved D. The V gene's germline CDR1 is GTSNPN and CDR2 SVGIG (reference sequence). V was pared by 0 bases and J by 15 bases, with 21 bases between. The CDR3 totals 14 residues. The CDR3 bases are TGTGCCTGGAGTGTAGCTGTGGCCGGTTCTTATCGGTTCTTC. It yields the protein CAWSVAVAGSYRFF.

This clone was detected once. The V gene is TRBV18, the J gene TRBJ2-5; D might be TRBD2 (6 bases). V gave up 3 bases and J gave up 5 bases, with 10 bases separating them. Germline assignment: CDR1 KGHSH and CDR2 LQKENI. The CDR3 covers 13 residues. CDR3 sequence: CASSPQLAETQYF. The CDR3, as DNA: TGTGCCAGCTCACCTCAGCTAGCGGAGACCCAGTACTTC.

This chain connects TRBV9 to TRBJ1-1; no reliable D call. Trimming left V 0 bases short and J 7 bases short, with 10 bases between. The CDR3 covers 13 residues. CDR1 is SGDLS, CDR2 YYNGEE, per germline. CDR3 loop: CASSVATRYEAFF. The CDR3 DNA reads as TGTGCCAGCAGCGTAGCTACGCGGTATGAAGCTTTCTTT.

This clone was seen just once. The gene calls are TRBV5-6 and TRBJ2-5; 8 bases map to TRBD2. V gave up 2 bases and J gave up 4 bases; unmatched junction bases: 1. Germline-derived CDR1 and CDR2 are SGHDT and YYEEEE. This CDR3 is 13 amino acids long. CDR3 sequence (DNA): TGTGCCAGCAGCTTCGCGGGGGGAGAGACCCAGTACTTC. Residues: CASSFAGGETQYF.

The chain recombines TRBV18 with TRBJ2-2; D is uncertain. V was cut by 5 bases and J by 2 bases, with 6 bases left in between. The length of the CDR3 is 13 residues. CDR1 is KGHSH, CDR2 LQKENI, per germline. The CDR3 bases are TGTGCCAGCTCAGCAACTAACACCGGGGAGCTGTTTTTT. Residues: CASSATNTGELFF.

The gene calls are TRBV6-1 and TRBJ1-6; weak D call: TRBD1 (6 bases). CDR3 length: 12 residues. Trimming shortened V by 7 bases and J by 9 bases, and 10 bases separated the two germline ends. The germline V gene encodes CDR1 MNHNS and CDR2 SASEGT. As DNA, the CDR3 is TGTGCCAGCACCGGACAGTTTTCACCCCTCCACTTT. Its protein is CASTGQFSPLHF.

This clone was observed a few times. J is TRBJ1-4 and V is TRBV2; D might be TRBD1 (5 bases). This CDR3 region has 14 residues. Trimming left V 6 bases short and J 7 bases short, with 15 bases between. Germline V gene lookup returns CDR1 SNHLY and CDR2 FYNNEI. The CDR3 bases are TGTGCCAGCAGGGGAGACAGCCGGGGTGAAAAACTGTTTTTT. It translates to CASRGDSRGEKLFF.

V usage is TRBV7-2 and J usage is TRBJ2-3; TRBD2 matches at 11 bases. V was pared by 5 bases and J by 6 bases, with 7 bases of the junction left unmatched. Germline CDR1 reads SGHTA; CDR2 reads FQGNSA. The CDR3 length is 15 residues. The CDR3 DNA reads TGTGCCAGCAGCCTCTATAGCGGGGGGGCTGATACGCAGTATTTT. Translation gives CASSLYSGGADTQYF.

The CDR3 sequence is CASSLVQPNTEAFF. CDR3 DNA sequence: TGCGCCAGCAGCTTGGTTCAGCCGAACACTGAAGCTTTCTTT. The rearrangement links TRBV5-1 to TRBJ1-1; D remains unclear. The CDR3 is made up of 14 amino acids. CDR1 SGHRS and CDR2 YFSETQ come from the germline V gene. V lost 0 bases and J lost 1, with 7 bases in between.

This clone appeared once. The chain combines TRBV5-4 with TRBJ2-7; 9 nucleotides agree with TRBD1. Germline trimming cut 4 bases from V and 5 bases from J; bases unmatched to any gene: 4. The V gene's germline CDR1 is SGHNT and CDR2 YYREEE (reference sequence). The CDR3 contains 13 residues. CDR3 coding DNA: TGTGCCAGCAGCGCGGACAGGGGCCACGAGCAGTACTTC. Translating gives CASSADRGHEQYF.